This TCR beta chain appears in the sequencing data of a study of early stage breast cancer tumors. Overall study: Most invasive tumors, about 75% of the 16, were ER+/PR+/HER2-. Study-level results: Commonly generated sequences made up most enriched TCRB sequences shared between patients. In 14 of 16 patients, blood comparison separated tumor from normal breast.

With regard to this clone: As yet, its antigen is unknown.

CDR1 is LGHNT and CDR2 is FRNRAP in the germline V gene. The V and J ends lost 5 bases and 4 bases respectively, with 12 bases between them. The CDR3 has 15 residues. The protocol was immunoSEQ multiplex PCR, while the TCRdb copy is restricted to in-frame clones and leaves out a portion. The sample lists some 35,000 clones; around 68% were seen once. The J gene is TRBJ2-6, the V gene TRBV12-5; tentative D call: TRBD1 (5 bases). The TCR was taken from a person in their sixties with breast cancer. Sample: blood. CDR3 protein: CASGQGDAGANVLTF. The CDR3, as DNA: TGTGCTAGTGGTCAAGGGGATGCCGGGGCCAACGTCCTGACTTTC. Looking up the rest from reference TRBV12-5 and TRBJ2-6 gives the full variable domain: DARVTQTPRHKVTEMGQEVTMRCQPILGHNTVFWYRQTMMQGLELLAYFRNRAPLDDSGMPKDRFSAEMPDATLATLKIQPSEPRDSAVYFCASGQGDAGANVLTFGAGSRLTVL.